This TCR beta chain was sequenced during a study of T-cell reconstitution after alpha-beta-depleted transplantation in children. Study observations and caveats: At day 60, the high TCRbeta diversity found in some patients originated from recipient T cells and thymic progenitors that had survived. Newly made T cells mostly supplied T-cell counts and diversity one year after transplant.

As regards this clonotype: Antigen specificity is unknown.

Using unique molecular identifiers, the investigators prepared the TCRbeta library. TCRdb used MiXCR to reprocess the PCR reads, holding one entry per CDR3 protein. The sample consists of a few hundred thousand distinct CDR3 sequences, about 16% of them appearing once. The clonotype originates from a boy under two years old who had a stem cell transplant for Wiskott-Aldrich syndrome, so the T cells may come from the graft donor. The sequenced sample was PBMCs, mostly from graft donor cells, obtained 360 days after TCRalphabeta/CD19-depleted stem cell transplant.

The chain's CDR3 is CASSEWKGTTQYF. In DNA, the CDR3 is TGTGCCAGCAGTGAATGGAAAGGCACGACCCAGTACTTC. V and J are TRBV25-1 and TRBJ2-5; D is unclear. Germline values: CDR1 MGHDK, CDR2 SYGVNS. This CDR3 is 13 amino acids long. The germline V and J ends were trimmed by 1 base and 7 bases, with 10 bases remaining between them.